These 29 T cell receptor beta chains were sequenced from one sample in a study of OX40 agonist ivuxolimab in advanced cancers. Profiling relied on immunoSEQ multiplex PCR, and the TCRdb table lists in-frame clones only, not all of them. Of roughly 25,000 clones listed, about 76% were seen once; the top ten hold about 2%. Sequenced here: CD4+ or CD8+ T cells sorted from blood, sampled in a trial of the OX40 agonist ivuxolimab. Receptors originate from an adult with an advanced solid tumor such as melanoma, head and neck, liver or kidney cancer.

The V and J genes are TRBV7-2 and TRBJ2-4, with D maybe TRBD2 (6 bases). Trimming took 2 bases from V and 6 from J, leaving 20 bases between them. Germline-derived CDR1 and CDR2 are SGHTA and FQGNSA. This CDR3 is built from 17 residues. The CDR3 DNA sequence: TGTGCCAGCAGCTTAATATCGGGACTCCGTGAGGGAAACATTCAGTACTTC. It is translated as CASSLISGLREGNIQYF.

The genes are TRBV7-2 and TRBJ2-7, with TRBD2 identical over 12 bases. Germline values: CDR1 SGHTA, CDR2 FQGNSA. This CDR3 is 16 amino acids long. V was pared by 1 base and J by 0 bases, with 1 base of the junction left unmatched. The CDR3 reads CASSLGLAGVSYEQYF. CDR3 nucleotide sequence: TGTGCCAGCAGCTTAGGACTAGCGGGAGTCTCCTACGAGCAGTACTTC.

CDR3 nucleotides: TGTGCCAGCAGCGAAGGACAGTTGAACACCGGGGAGCTGTTTTTT. It encodes CASSEGQLNTGELFF. The genes are TRBV9 and TRBJ2-2; maybe TRBD1 (6 bases). The CDR3 is 15 residues long. CDR1 is SGDLS, CDR2 YYNGEE, per germline. The V and J ends lost 3 bases and 1 base respectively, with 10 bases between them.

The chain carries TRBV5-4 and TRBJ1-2, with D maybe TRBD1 (5 bases). V lost 4 bases to trimming and J lost 8 bases, with 12 bases between them. Germline V gene lookup returns CDR1 SGHNT and CDR2 YYREEE (reference sequence). The CDR3 is made up of 12 amino acids. CDR3: CASSPRGVGYTF. As DNA, the CDR3 is TGTGCCAGCAGCCCTCGGGGGGTCGGCTACACCTTC.

In its sample, this clone is medium-sized. V usage is TRBV19 and J usage is TRBJ2-7; no firm D call. Trimming removed 3 bases at V and 3 bases at J, with 9 bases between. Germline V CDR1 and CDR2: LNHDA, SQIVND (reference sequence). The CDR3 loop spans 13 amino acids. The CDR3 DNA sequence: TGTGCCAGTAGTATTGGAGAAGGCTACGAGCAGTACTTC. Its translation is CASSIGEGYEQYF.

The CDR3: CASSSTGTRSEQFF. The DNA for the CDR3 is TGTGCCAGCAGCTCGACCGGGACAAGGTCTGAGCAGTTCTTC. The rearrangement uses TRBV5-4 and TRBJ2-1, with a weak D call TRBD1 (6 bases). In germline, CDR1 is SGHNT, CDR2 YYREEE (reference sequence). The V and J ends lost 3 bases and 9 bases respectively, with 16 bases between them. The CDR3 runs to 14 residues.

J is TRBJ1-1 and V is TRBV5-4; tentatively, D is TRBD1 (6 bases). V was shortened by 4 bases and J by 2 bases, with 9 bases between the two germline ends. The CDR3 runs to 13 residues. Germline CDR1 and CDR2: SGHNT and YYREEE (reference sequence). The CDR3 here is CASSGQYNTEAFF. The CDR3 DNA is TGTGCCAGCAGCGGACAGTACAACACTGAAGCTTTCTTT.

This chain connects TRBV11-2 to TRBJ2-2, with D possibly TRBD2 on 5 matching bases. This CDR3 is built from 15 residues. The germline gives CDR1 SGHAT, CDR2 FQNNGV. The V gene lost 5 bases and the J gene lost 2 bases, with 12 bases spanning the gap. The CDR3 nucleotides read TGTGCCAGCAGCCTGGAGCGGACTAACACCGGGGAGCTGTTTTTT. It translates to CASSLERTNTGELFF. Full variable domain (rest looked up from reference TRBV11-2 and TRBJ2-2): EAGVAQSPRYKIIEKRQSVAFWCNPISGHATLYWYQQILGQGPKLLIQFQNNGVVDDSQLPKDRFSAERLKGVDSTLKIQPAKLEDSAVYLCASSLERTNTGELFFGEGSRLTVL.

The rearrangement uses TRBV18 and TRBJ2-2; 11 bases fit TRBD2. The CDR3 is made up of 16 amino acids. The V gene end was trimmed by 4 bases and the J gene end by 5 bases; junction bases not matched to a gene: 6. From germline, CDR1 is KGHSH and CDR2 LQKENI. CDR3 bases: TGTGCCAGCTCACAACTAGCGGGAGATAGGACCGGGGAGCTGTTTTTT. Protein: CASSQLAGDRTGELFF.

CDR3 loop: CASSARTGSGNTIYF. CDR3 in DNA: TGTGCCAGCAGTGCACGGACAGGCTCTGGAAACACCATATATTTT. The V call is TRBV2, the J call TRBJ1-3; TRBD1 aligns across 7 bases. J was trimmed by 0 bases and V by 4 bases; bases with no gene match: 3. This CDR3 has 15 residues. Germline CDR1 SNHLY, CDR2 FYNNEI.

This clone was seen just once. The chain combines TRBV6-5 with TRBJ2-5; 11 bases match TRBD1. TRBJ2-7 matches the DNA end more closely, so the J call is doubtful. This CDR3 has 14 residues. Germline values: CDR1 MNHEY, CDR2 SVGAGI. CDR3 bases: TGTGCCAGCAGTTCGGGACAGGGGGCCTACGAGCAGTACTTC. Translating gives CASSSGQGAYEQYF.

The V and J genes are TRBV2 and TRBJ2-1; 9 bases match TRBD2. Trimming took 4 bases from V and 9 from J; bases not matched to a gene: 10. This CDR3 has 15 amino acids. Germline-derived CDR1 and CDR2 are SNHLY and FYNNEI. CDR3 sequence reads: CASSGGLARGGEQFF. CDR3 coding DNA: TGTGCCAGCAGTGGTGGACTAGCGAGGGGGGGTGAGCAGTTCTTC. The variable domain in full, completed from reference TRBV2 and TRBJ2-1, reads EPEVTQTPSHQVTQMGQEVILRCVPISNHLYFYWYRQILGQKVEFLVSFYNNEISEKSEIFDDQFSVERPDGSNFTLKIRSTKLEDSAMYFCASSGGLARGGEQFFGPGTRLTVL.

Of note for this clone: The junction differs from germline at one of its ends, possibly a read error. This sequence joins TRBV7-2 and TRBJ1-6; tentative D call: TRBD1 (6 bases). Germline V CDR1 and CDR2: SGHTA, FQGNSA. CDR3 length equals 13 residues. In nucleotides, the CDR3 is TGTGCCAGCAGCTCCGGACAGTTTTCAGCCCTCCACTTT. It encodes CASSSGQFSALHF.

Only a few counts were recorded for this clone. This chain joins TRBV7-9 and TRBJ1-4; D is possibly TRBD1 (5 bases). The CDR3 spans 12 residues. From germline, CDR1 is SEHNR and CDR2 FQNEAQ (reference sequence). V dropped 11 bases and J dropped 12 bases, with 19 bases sitting between them. CDR3 protein: CARPAGIRELFF. CDR3 nucleotides: TGTGCCCGCCCGGCAGGGATTAGAGAACTGTTTTTT.

V gene TRBV19 combines with J gene TRBJ1-5, with D hard to call. Trimming shortened V by 9 bases and J by 4 bases, and 13 bases separated the two germline ends. The germline V gene has CDR1 LNHDA and CDR2 SQIVND (reference sequence). The CDR3 extends over 13 amino acids. CDR3 nucleotide sequence: TGTGCCAGCCAACAGCAAATTAATCAGCCCCAGCATTTT. Amino acid sequence: CASQQQINQPQHF.

The chain is built from TRBV4-1 and TRBJ1-2; no clear D gene. The CDR3 loop spans 12 amino acids. The V end lost 5 bases, the J end lost 6 bases, and 10 bases lay between the germline ends. The germline V gene encodes CDR1 MGHRA and CDR2 YSYEKL. The CDR3 protein is CASSSRRDGYTF. DNA for the CDR3: TGCGCCAGCAGCTCTAGAAGAGATGGCTACACCTTC.

The J gene is TRBJ2-4, the V gene TRBV5-4, with a weak D call TRBD2 (6 bases). Per the germline V gene, CDR1 is SGHNT and CDR2 is YYREEE (reference sequence). V lost 5 bases and J lost 0, with 18 bases in between. The CDR3 extends over 17 amino acids. The CDR3 is CASRPGGQGEAKNIQYF. DNA for the CDR3: TGTGCCAGCAGACCTGGAGGGCAAGGGGAAGCCAAAAACATTCAGTACTTC.

The J gene is TRBJ2-2, the V gene TRBV11-3; D gene unclear. The CDR3 consists of 13 residues. The germline V gene encodes CDR1 SGHNT and CDR2 YENEEA. Trimming pared 1 base from V and 6 bases from J, leaving 6 bases between. The CDR3 bases are TGTGCCAGCAGCTTAGGCTTCGCCGGGGAGCTGTTTTTT. Translating gives CASSLGFAGELFF.

A remark on this clone: Other DNA sequences in this specimen translate into the identical CDR3. V is TRBV7-9 and J is TRBJ1-5; no clear D. Trimming left V 2 bases short and J 4 bases short, with 6 bases between. The CDR3 runs 13 residues. Germline-derived CDR1 and CDR2 are SEHNR and FQNEAQ (reference sequence). As DNA, the CDR3 is TGTGCCAGCAGCTTAACGGGAAATCAGCCCCAGCATTTT. Translation: CASSLTGNQPQHF.

The chain couples TRBV6-1 to TRBJ1-1, with a weak D call TRBD1 (5 bases). V shed 2 bases and J shed 1 base, with 11 bases lying between them. The CDR3 extends over 15 amino acids. Germline CDR1 is MNHNS and CDR2 is SASEGT. The CDR3 region is CASSEQRGGNTEAFF. The DNA for the CDR3 is TGTGCCAGCAGTGAACAGAGGGGAGGGAACACTGAAGCTTTCTTT.

This chain connects TRBV27 to TRBJ1-2, with TRBD1 matching 7 bases. V trimming: 6 bases; J trimming: 7 bases; junction bases outside the gene matches: 5. Looked up from germline, CDR1 is MNHEY and CDR2 is SMNVEV (reference sequence). CDR3 size: 12 residues. The CDR3 DNA follows: TGTGCCAGCAGCCGACAGGGTTCTGGCTACACCTTC. This sequence encodes CASSRQGSGYTF.

This clone was recorded only once. V usage is TRBV10-3 and J usage is TRBJ1-2; 9 nucleotides align to TRBD1. The CDR3 is 14 residues long. Germline V lookup: CDR1 ENHRY, CDR2 SYGVKD. Losses at the gene ends were 6 bases for V and 10 bases for J; bases not matched to a gene: 12. The CDR3 sequence is CAIRGRTGDGFYTF. The CDR3 nucleotides are TGTGCCATCAGAGGCCGGACAGGGGACGGGTTCTACACCTTC.

There are a few counts of this clone. This chain uses TRBV4-3 with TRBJ1-1, with a possible D match to TRBD1 (5 bases). CDR3 length: 16 residues. With 2 bases removed from V and 0 bases from J, the gap between germline ends came to 13 bases. Per the germline V gene, CDR1 is LGHNA and CDR2 is YSLEER. The CDR3 region has the DNA TGCGCCAGCAGCCAATTTAGACAACAGGTGAACACTGAAGCTTTCTTT. It translates to CASSQFRQQVNTEAFF.

The CDR3 reads CASSLGDRQTETQYF. CDR3 nucleotide sequence: TGCGCCAGCAGCTTGGGGGACAGACAGACGGAGACCCAGTACTTC. The J gene is TRBJ2-5, the V gene TRBV5-1; 7 bases align to TRBD1. The trim removed 0 bases at V and 5 bases at J, leaving 7 bases unmatched. Germline CDR1 SGHRS, CDR2 YFSETQ. This CDR3 has 15 amino acids. The whole variable domain, filled in from reference TRBV5-1 and TRBJ2-5, reads KAGVTQTPRYLIKTRGQQVTLSCSPISGHRSVSWYQQTPGQGLQFLFEYFSETQRNKGNFPGRFSGRQFSNSRSEMNVSTLELGDSALYLCASSLGDRQTETQYFGPGTRLLVL.

This clone has only one observation. Other DNA sequences from this sample encode an identical CDR3 as well. The J gene is TRBJ1-1, the V gene TRBV6-6; D unresolved. V shed 7 bases and J shed 10 bases, with 13 bases lying between them. CDR3 size: 11 residues. Looked up from germline, CDR1 is MNHNY and CDR2 is SVGAGI (reference sequence). The CDR3 is CASTLATGAFF. CDR3 nucleotide sequence: TGTGCCAGCACCCTTGCTACGGGAGCTTTCTTT.

This rearrangement joins TRBV7-2 to TRBJ2-7; 11 bases fit TRBD1. This CDR3 region has 15 residues. V was clipped by 3 bases and J by 5 bases; unmatched bases: 6. Germline loops: CDR1 SGHTA, CDR2 FQGNSA. CDR3 protein: CASSLVGQGVDEQYF. CDR3 sequence (DNA): TGTGCCAGCAGCTTGGTGGGACAGGGGGTCGACGAGCAGTACTTC.

The chain has TRBV7-8 and TRBJ1-3; possible D gene TRBD1, 6 bases. Per the germline V gene, CDR1 is SGHVS and CDR2 is FQNEAQ. V lost 5 bases, J lost 8 bases, and 13 bases lay in between. The CDR3 is 13 residues long. In nucleotides, the CDR3 is TGTGCCAGCAGCGTTCGAGGGGGGGACACCATATATTTT. Its protein product is CASSVRGGDTIYF.

CDR3: CAINTGTGETQYF. The CDR3 bases are TGTGCCATCAATACAGGGACCGGGGAGACCCAGTACTTC. The gene calls are TRBV10-3 and TRBJ2-5; possibly TRBD1 for D (6 bases). Germline V lookup: CDR1 ENHRY, CDR2 SYGVKD. The ends were cut back, 7 bases at V and 5 bases at J, with 14 bases in the middle. This CDR3 spans 13 amino acids.

The chain employs TRBV19 and TRBJ1-2, with D maybe TRBD1 (5 bases). This CDR3 region has 12 residues. Trimming took off 4 bases at V and 4 bases at J, with 7 bases between the two ends. Germline assignment: CDR1 LNHDA and CDR2 SQIVND (reference sequence). The CDR3 protein is CASSTQGYGYTF. The CDR3 bases are TGTGCCAGTAGTACCCAGGGCTATGGCTACACCTTC.